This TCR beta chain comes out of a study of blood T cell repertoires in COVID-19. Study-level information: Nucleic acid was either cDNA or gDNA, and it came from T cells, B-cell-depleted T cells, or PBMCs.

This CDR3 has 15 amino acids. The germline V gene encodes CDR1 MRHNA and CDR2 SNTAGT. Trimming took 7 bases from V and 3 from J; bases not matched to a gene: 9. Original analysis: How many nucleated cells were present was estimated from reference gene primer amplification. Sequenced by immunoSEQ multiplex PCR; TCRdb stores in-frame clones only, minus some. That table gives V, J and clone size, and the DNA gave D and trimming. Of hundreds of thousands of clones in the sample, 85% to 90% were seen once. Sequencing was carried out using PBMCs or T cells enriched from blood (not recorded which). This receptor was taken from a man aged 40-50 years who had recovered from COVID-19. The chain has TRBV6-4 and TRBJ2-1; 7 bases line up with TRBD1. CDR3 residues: CASNRDREYYNEQFF. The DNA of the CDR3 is TGTGCCAGCAACCGTGACAGGGAATACTACAATGAGCAGTTCTTC.